This T cell receptor (beta chain) is from a study of cytomegalovirus exposure and HLA in healthy donors (dated by TCRdb to about 2017). Notes on the research overall: According to an earlier analysis of a few hundred of the donors, 150 million to 200 million T cells yielded roughly 110 million unique TCR beta sequences and approximately 300 Gb of sequence data. Roughly 300 gigabases of sequencing data and approximately 93 million unique TCR sequences were included in an early release covering roughly 600 HLA-typed donors. Of the approximately 400 genotyped donors, about 80% fell in the genetic ancestry cluster associated with self-reported Caucasian donors. The aim of the study was to test whether cataloging public T cell receptors could identify signatures of past pathogen exposure. The study profiled the T cell repertoires of hundreds of subjects by immunosequencing and related them to cytomegalovirus serostatus. Besides the first cohort of roughly 660 subjects, a separate validation cohort made up of 120 different subjects was used. To predict cytomegalovirus infection status, the study combined high-throughput TCR immunosequencing, statistical association of individual TCRs with disease status, and machine learning. In a later analysis, previously published TCR beta repertoires from roughly 710 donors were re-analyzed and high-resolution HLA genotyping was added so that TCR occurrence patterns could be studied. Rather than drawing on any new phenotypic data, the later analysis identified candidate immune exposures from TCR beta sequences and the way those sequences occurred across donors. An earlier analysis of roughly 580 of the donors used high-throughput TCR beta sequencing to judge whether each TCR beta V gene segment behaved as functional or pseudogenic. Donor age, sex, ethnicity and CMV serostatus were compiled together with the repertoire data. Genome-wide SNP genotypes for about three fifths of the 666 donors were used in a later genetic analysis, which treated that subset as a discovery cohort. Every discovery cohort repertoire had been produced on one sequencing platform. Both class I and class II loci were covered by HLA typing, at four-digit resolution. Typing coverage differed by locus: A, B, C, DRB1 and DQB1 were typed in roughly 620-630 donors, DQA1 in roughly 510, DPA1 in approximately 610, and DPB1 in around 440. Because of strong linkage in the cohort, roughly five DR-DQ haplotypes were treated as single units for association and clustering. Across around 400 genotyped donors of the cohort, an average of roughly 230,000 unique TCR beta nucleotide sequences per donor were sequenced, and 15% to 20% of those sequences were non-productive.

The CDR3 starts with the cysteine, ends with the phenylalanine, and has 16 residues. Only CDR3 DNA remains: 48 bases, in frame from the first base. The V end gives up 1 base and the J end 1 base, leaving 6 bases in the junction not matched to a gene. CDR1 is given as MNHEY and CDR2 as SMNVEV, both from the germline V gene (reference sequence). The cohort consisted of 666 healthy bone marrow donors. At the time of sampling, all cohort members were nominally healthy, though unrecorded immune exposures were likely present. The donor was CMV seropositive and belonged to the group of 250 to 300 seropositive cohort members. A peripheral blood sample was provided by each donor, and peripheral blood mononuclear cells were used for TCR beta sequencing. The Qiagen DNeasy Blood Extraction Kit was used to extract genomic DNA from the blood cell samples. Library prep was done by the immunoSEQ multiplex PCR assay. For the multiplex PCR, a mixture combining 60 forward primers for TCR Vbeta segments and 13 reverse primers for TCR Jbeta segments was used. A multiplex PCR assay on genomic DNA amplified the CDR3 region of rearranged TCR beta genes. The Illumina HiSeq System was used to sequence the amplified TCR beta libraries as 87-base-pair reads. In the source study's methods: Across the roughly 700 repertoires, a later analysis counted 80 million or so unique TCR beta chains, 9.5 million to 12 million of which were shared by at least two donors. A nearest-neighbor algorithm error-corrected the raw reads and collapsed the reads into unique sequences, merging closely related sequences to remove PCR and sequencing errors. CDR3 sequences were aligned to IMGT reference sequences to assign V, D and J gene segments. For a sequence to be retained, at least a six-nucleotide match to both a V gene segment and a J gene segment was required. Rearrangements were called productive when the CDR3 lacked stop codons and stayed in frame with V and J; all others were non-productive. Following IMGT convention, CDR3 was defined as the stretch from the second conserved V-encoded cysteine to the conserved J-encoded phenylalanine. Sequences without an unambiguous match to a single V gene segment were excluded from the earlier analysis of over 500 of the donors. In an earlier analysis of approximately 590 of the donors, V segments were called functional above 56.7% productive rearrangements and were called segregating when the between-donor standard deviation exceeded 5%. A statistical classification framework was built for diagnosing cytomegalovirus status from the catalog of TCR beta chain sequences. In a later analysis, TCR nucleotide sequences were compared against IMGT/GENE-DB human TR gene sequences so that V and J genes could be assigned. In a later analysis, CDR3 sequences and most-parsimonious VDJ recombination scenarios were assigned using the TCRdist pipeline. A later analysis defined each TCR beta chain by its CDR3 amino acid sequence plus V-gene family, and excluded reads lacking a unique V-gene family. To address suspected cross-contamination and a sequencing artifact, a later analysis removed a few hundred highly shared, low-generation-probability nucleotide sequences. For each public chain, a later analysis derived a clonal expansion index from normalized ranks of inferred template counts within each repertoire. In a later analysis, generation probabilities were computed using a VDJ recombination model fitted to out-of-frame rearrangements, and the results were checked against IGoR. In a later analysis, TCR-TCR, TCR-HLA and TCR-CMV co-occurrence was scored with hypergeometric tests, and a repertoire-size bias correction was applied to TCR pairs. False discovery rates were estimated in a later analysis by permuting HLA or CMV assignments 20 times. In a later analysis, co-occurring TCRs were grouped with DBSCAN, and TCRdist sequence similarity was added when clustering was performed within HLA-allele-positive subsets. For co-occurrence clustering, repertoires with fewer than 30,000 or more than 120,000 public chains were excluded, along with five repertoires with anomalous nucleotide sharing. TCRdb obtained this table from immuneACCESS and retained in-frame rearrangements with V and J assigned. These tables miss some clones; where compared with another copy, unresolved V genes account for less than half of the shortfall, and the remainder is unexplained. Clonal size and the V and J genes are those of that table, whereas D and trimming came from the DNA. In all, the sample holds around 140,000 clones, and under 85% of those were seen once. Roughly 4.2% of the sample is held by the ten biggest clonotypes.

What the research found in general, with its limitations: In a later genetic analysis, a missense DCLRE1C variant was associated with V-gene and J-gene trimming of TCR beta chains, and the association was replicated in an independent cohort. In vitro tests confirmed that a few of the cytomegalovirus-associated TCR beta chains recognize cytomegalovirus antigens. Across donors, most TCR sequences were observed very rarely, whereas some public TCRs were present in many individuals. A later analysis associated about 18,000 TCR beta sequences with specific HLA alleles at a false discovery rate of 0.05. A group of highly shared sequence variants was considered likely to be a technical artifact of the sequencing pipeline. The presence/absence analyses assumed that sequencing depth was roughly uniform across donors, and that assumption may not be true. Cytomegalovirus status was reported to be diagnosed by the classifier with high specificity and sensitivity in both the original and validation cohorts. This cohort had only TCR beta chains sequenced, and the lack of alpha or paired-chain data limited which features could be detected. Linkage disequilibrium might explain the correlated functional status among segregating V segments, but an unknown experimental factor could not be ruled out. Broadly in line with IMGT annotations, most TCR beta V segments showed up in productive rearrangements about 87% or about 30% of the time in an earlier analysis of several hundred of the donors. According to the authors, the approach could potentially be generalized to other disease states and immunological phenotypes. In a later analysis, HLA-associated TCR beta chains showed more clonal expansion and lower generation probabilities than non-associated chains that were equally common. Approximately 18 rarely observed V segments, including chromosome 9 orphons, were excluded from the earlier analysis of about 500 of the donors because counts were too low. A further reported finding was that TCR beta sequences accurately predicted the HLA-A and HLA-B alleles for most subjects in the first cohort. HLA typing was unavailable for some donors at each locus, so association tests used only the typed subset. In a later analysis, most CMV-associated TCR beta chains were found to appear HLA-restricted, with HLA associations seemingly driven largely by CMV exposure. In a later analysis, TCR association rates were found to vary across HLA loci, with the most associated TCRs seen for DRB1 alleles and the fewest for HLA-C alleles. Immune exposure information for the cohort was limited to CMV serostatus. In a later genetic analysis, fewer N-insertions in productive TCRs were reported among donors in an Asian-associated ancestry cluster than the roughly 700-donor mean. Strong co-occurrence of HLA alleles, especially DR and DQ, made assigning TCR associations to individual alleles difficult. A total of fewer than 200 TCR beta chains were listed by the study as associated with cytomegalovirus. Several of the top co-occurrence clusters appeared to be linked to parvovirus B19, influenza, CMV and Epstein-Barr virus, according to a later analysis. Some IMGT-functional V segments, including TRBV6-2 and TRBV6-3, could not be distinguished by the 87-base-pair reads and were therefore excluded.

Worth noting for this clone: Its antigen specificity is not known. Base-call qualities are not available, and no considerably larger clone is one nucleotide away.

Material for sequencing was PBMCs. The sequence is built from TRBV27 and TRBJ2-5, with 7 central nucleotides matching TRBD2. The receptor comes from a male donor in good health and CMV-seropositive. The DNA is TGTGCCAGCAGTTTATATCCAGCGGGGCTCCAAGAGACCCAGTACTTC. This translates into CASSLYPAGLQETQYF.